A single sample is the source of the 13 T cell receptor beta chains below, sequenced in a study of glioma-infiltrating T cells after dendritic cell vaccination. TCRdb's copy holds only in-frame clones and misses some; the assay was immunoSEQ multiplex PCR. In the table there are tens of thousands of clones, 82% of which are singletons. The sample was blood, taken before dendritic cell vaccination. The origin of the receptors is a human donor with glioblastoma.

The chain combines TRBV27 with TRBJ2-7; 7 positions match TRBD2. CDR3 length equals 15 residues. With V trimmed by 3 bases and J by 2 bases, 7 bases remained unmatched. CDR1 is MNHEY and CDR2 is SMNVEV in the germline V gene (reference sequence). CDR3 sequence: CASSFSRSGAYEQYF. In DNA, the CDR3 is TGTGCCAGCAGTTTCTCGAGGAGCGGGGCCTACGAGCAGTACTTC.

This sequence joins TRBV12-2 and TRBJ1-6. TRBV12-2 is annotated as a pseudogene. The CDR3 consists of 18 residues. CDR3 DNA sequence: TGTGCAAGTCGCTTAGCGCCATTTCTAAGCTCCTATAATTCACCCCTCCACTTT. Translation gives CASRLAPFLSSYNSPLHF.

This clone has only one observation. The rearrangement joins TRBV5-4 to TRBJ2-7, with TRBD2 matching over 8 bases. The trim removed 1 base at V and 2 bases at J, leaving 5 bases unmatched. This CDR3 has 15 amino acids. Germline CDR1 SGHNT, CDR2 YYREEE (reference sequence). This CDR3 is CASSLPGRGAYEQYF. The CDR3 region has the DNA TGTGCCAGCAGCTTGCCGGGGCGGGGGGCCTACGAGCAGTACTTC.

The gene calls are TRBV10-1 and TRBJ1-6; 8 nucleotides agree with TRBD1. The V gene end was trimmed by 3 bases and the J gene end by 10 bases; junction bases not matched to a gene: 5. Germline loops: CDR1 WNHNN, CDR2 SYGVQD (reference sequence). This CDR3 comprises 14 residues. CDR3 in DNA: TGCGCCAGCAGTGACCGGACAGGGAGGTCACCCCTCCACTTT. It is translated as CASSDRTGRSPLHF.

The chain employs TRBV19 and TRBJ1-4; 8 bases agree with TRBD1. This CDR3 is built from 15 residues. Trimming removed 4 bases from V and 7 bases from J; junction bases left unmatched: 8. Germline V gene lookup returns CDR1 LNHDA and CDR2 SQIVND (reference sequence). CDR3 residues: CASSTGGGYSEKLFF. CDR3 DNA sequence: TGTGCCAGTAGTACAGGGGGCGGTTATTCTGAAAAACTGTTTTTT. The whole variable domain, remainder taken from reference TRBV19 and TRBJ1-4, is DGGITQSPKYLFRKEGQNVTLSCEQNLNHDAMYWYRQDPGQGLRLIYYSQIVNDFQKGDIAEGYSVSREKKESFPLTVTSAQKNPTAFYLCASSTGGGYSEKLFFGSGTQLSVL.

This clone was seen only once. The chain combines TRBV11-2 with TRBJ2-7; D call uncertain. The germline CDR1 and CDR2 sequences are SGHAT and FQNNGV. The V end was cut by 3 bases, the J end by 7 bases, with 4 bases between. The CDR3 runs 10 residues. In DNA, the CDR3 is TGTGCCAGCAGCTTCGGGGAGCAGTACTTC. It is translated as CASSFGEQYF.

The CDR3 spells CASSHRDYEQYF. The CDR3 region has the DNA TGTGCCAGCAGTCATCGAGACTACGAGCAGTACTTC. The chain recombines TRBV6-6 with TRBJ2-7; D is undetermined. The V gene's germline CDR1 is MNHNY and CDR2 SVGAGI (reference sequence). Trimming removed 5 bases from V and 3 bases from J, with 8 bases in between. The CDR3 sequence is 12 residues long.

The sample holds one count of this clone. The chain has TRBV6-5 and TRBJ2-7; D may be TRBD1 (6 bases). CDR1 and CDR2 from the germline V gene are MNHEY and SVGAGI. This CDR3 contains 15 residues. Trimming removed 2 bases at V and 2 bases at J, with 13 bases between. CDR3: CASSYTLQGTYEQYF. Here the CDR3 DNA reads TGTGCCAGCAGTTACACGCTACAGGGTACCTACGAGCAGTACTTC.

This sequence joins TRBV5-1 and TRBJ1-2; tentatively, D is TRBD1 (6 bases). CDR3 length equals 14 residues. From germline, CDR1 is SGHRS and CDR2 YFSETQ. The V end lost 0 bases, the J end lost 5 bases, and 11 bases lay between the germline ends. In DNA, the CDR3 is TGCGCCAGCAGCTTGGAGGGGGAACCATATGGCTACACCTTC. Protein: CASSLEGEPYGYTF.

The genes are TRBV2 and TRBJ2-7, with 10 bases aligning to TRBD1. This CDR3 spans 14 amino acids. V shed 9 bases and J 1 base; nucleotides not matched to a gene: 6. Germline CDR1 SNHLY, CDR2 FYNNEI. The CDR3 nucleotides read TGTGCCAGTAACCGGGACAGGGGATCCTACGAGCAGTACTTC. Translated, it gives CASNRDRGSYEQYF.

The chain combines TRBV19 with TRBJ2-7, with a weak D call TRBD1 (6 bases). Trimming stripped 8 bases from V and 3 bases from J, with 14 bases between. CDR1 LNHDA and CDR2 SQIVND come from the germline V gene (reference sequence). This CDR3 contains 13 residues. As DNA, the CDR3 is TGTGCCAGTCAAGCTCAGGGGTTCTACGAGCAGTACTTC. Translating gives CASQAQGFYEQYF.

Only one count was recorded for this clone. The CDR3 DNA follows: TGTGCCACCAGCAGAGAGCGGGGGCGAAACACCGGGGAGCTGTTTTTT. This gives the protein CATSRERGRNTGELFF. V and J are TRBV15 and TRBJ2-2; D might be TRBD2 (7 bases). CDR3 length equals 16 residues. V was cut by 0 bases and J by 2 bases, with 10 bases left in between. CDR1 is LNHNV and CDR2 is YYDKDF in the germline V gene (reference sequence).

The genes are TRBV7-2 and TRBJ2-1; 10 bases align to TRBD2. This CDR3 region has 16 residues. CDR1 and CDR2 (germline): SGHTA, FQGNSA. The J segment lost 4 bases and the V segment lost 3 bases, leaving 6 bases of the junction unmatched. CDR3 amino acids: CASSFDIAGGYNEQFF. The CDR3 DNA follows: TGTGCCAGCAGCTTTGATATAGCGGGGGGTTACAATGAGCAGTTCTTC.